A single sample is the source of the 14 T cell receptor beta chains below, sequenced in a study of memory CD4+ T cells and cytomegalovirus serostatus. Using immunoSEQ multiplex PCR, the repertoire was profiled, and TCRdb retains in-frame clones only, with some absent. The table includes 61,000 or so clones, about 78% detected once. Single viable CD3+CD4+CD8-CD45RO+ cells were sorted as the memory CD4+ T cells. Sequenced input: memory CD4+ T cells from blood. The receptor set was obtained from an adult in good health and CMV-seronegative. Some clones in this sample may be carry-over from other donors' samples.

Note on this clone: Compared with germline, one end of the junction differs, possibly owing to a read error. This same CDR3 is encoded by further DNA sequences in the sample. The chain has TRBV7-9 and TRBJ1-2, with D possibly TRBD1 on 5 matching bases. Per the germline V gene, CDR1 is SEHNR and CDR2 is FQNEAQ (reference sequence). This CDR3 is built from 18 residues. The CDR3 nucleotides are TGTGCCAGTAGCTCAACCGGGACTATAGTCAAGGCTAACTATGGCTACACCTTC. Its translation: CASSSTGTIVKANYGYTF. The whole variable domain, filled in from reference TRBV7-9 and TRBJ1-2, reads DTGVSQNPRHKITKRGQNVTFRCDPISEHNRLYWYRQTLGQGPEFLTYFQNEAQLEKSRLLSDRFSAERPKGSFSTLEIQRTEQGDSAMYLCASSSTGTIVKANYGYTFGSGTRLTVV.

The J gene is TRBJ2-3, the V gene TRBV6-1; TRBD2 matches 8 bases. This CDR3 comprises 14 residues. Germline trimming cut 8 bases from V and 6 bases from J; bases unmatched to any gene: 10. In germline, CDR1 is MNHNS, CDR2 SASEGT. The CDR3 DNA is TGTGCCAGCGTAAGCGGGGGAACGCAGGATACGCAGTATTTT. This encodes CASVSGGTQDTQYF.

This clone was seen a handful of times. The chain uses TRBV6-5 and TRBJ1-1, with D possibly matching TRBD1 (6 bases). Germline assignment: CDR1 MNHEY and CDR2 SVGAGI. The CDR3 totals 13 residues. The V end was cut by 7 bases, the J end by 3 bases, with 12 bases between. The CDR3 loop reads CASTGRGYTEAFF. In nucleotides, the CDR3 is TGTGCCAGCACTGGCAGGGGTTACACTGAAGCTTTCTTT.

V gene TRBV2 combines with J gene TRBJ2-3; 14 nucleotides line up with TRBD2. The germline V gene has CDR1 SNHLY and CDR2 FYNNEI. The CDR3 is 17 amino acids. Germline trimming cut 8 bases from V and 1 base from J; bases unmatched to any gene: 8. CDR3 sequence reads: CASFGTSGRVGTDTQYF. The CDR3 DNA reads as TGTGCCAGCTTTGGGACTAGCGGGAGAGTAGGCACAGATACGCAGTATTTT.

This chain joins TRBV7-9 and TRBJ1-1; D not certain. Germline V gene data show CDR1 as SEHNR and CDR2 as FQNEAQ (reference sequence). V dropped 0 bases and J dropped 1 base, with 6 bases sitting between them. The CDR3 has 14 residues. The CDR3 region is CASSLATPNTEAFF. The CDR3 DNA is TGTGCCAGCAGCTTAGCGACACCGAACACTGAAGCTTTCTTT.

The rearrangement uses TRBV7-6 and TRBJ2-7, with no clear D. Trimming shortened V by 5 bases and J by 3 bases, and 11 bases separated the two germline ends. The CDR3 runs to 13 residues. Germline CDR1 SGHVS, CDR2 FNYEAQ. CDR3 DNA: TGTGCCAGCAGCGTAGGGCCCAACTACGAGCAGTACTTC. Its protein is CASSVGPNYEQYF.

V is TRBV2 and J is TRBJ2-7; 8 bases line up with TRBD2. Trimming cost V 4 bases and J 6 bases; bases outside gene matches: 2. There are 12 residues in the CDR3. CDR1 and CDR2 (germline): SNHLY, FYNNEI. DNA for the CDR3: TGTGCCAGCAGTGCGGGGGGGCCCGAGCAGTACTTC. It translates to CASSAGGPEQYF.

V gene TRBV15 combines with J gene TRBJ2-2, with 7 bases fitting TRBD1. CDR3 length: 15 amino acids. Germline V lookup: CDR1 LNHNV, CDR2 YYDKDF (reference sequence). Germline trimming cut 3 bases from V and 0 bases from J; bases unmatched to any gene: 1. The CDR3 bases are TGTGCCACCAGCAGGAGGGGGCCGAACACCGGGGAGCTGTTTTTT. Translated: CATSRRGPNTGELFF.

V and J are TRBV25-1 and TRBJ1-1; D ambiguous. The CDR3 loop spans 12 amino acids. CDR1 MGHDK and CDR2 SYGVNS come from the germline V gene. The V end was cut by 3 bases, the J end by 3 bases, with 5 bases between. The CDR3 reads CASSDSYTEAFF. DNA of the CDR3: TGTGCCAGCAGTGACAGCTACACTGAAGCTTTCTTT.

V and J are TRBV11-2 and TRBJ2-7; D possibly uses TRBD1 or TRBD2 (5 bases each). Trimming removed 5 bases from V and 4 bases from J, with 18 bases in between. Germline V gene data show CDR1 as SGHAT and CDR2 as FQNNGV. The CDR3 totals 15 residues. This CDR3 reads CASSPVRGGGYEQYF. CDR3 nucleotides: TGTGCCAGCAGCCCCGTTAGGGGCGGAGGATACGAGCAGTACTTC. The variable domain in full, completed from reference TRBV11-2 and TRBJ2-7, reads EAGVAQSPRYKIIEKRQSVAFWCNPISGHATLYWYQQILGQGPKLLIQFQNNGVVDDSQLPKDRFSAERLKGVDSTLKIQPAKLEDSAVYLCASSPVRGGGYEQYFGPGTRLTVT.

In nucleotides, the CDR3 is TGTGCCTGGAGTGCCGGGTACTCCTACGAGCAGTACTTC. This encodes CAWSAGYSYEQYF. The chain joins TRBV30 to TRBJ2-7; D gene ambiguous. V was trimmed by 1 base and J by 0 bases, leaving 7 bases between them. This CDR3 spans 13 amino acids. Germline CDR1 GTSNPN, CDR2 SVGIG (reference sequence).

The V gene is TRBV2, the J gene TRBJ2-1, with TRBD2 as a possible D gene (5 bases). Trimming removed 8 bases from V and 0 bases from J, with 11 bases in between. Germline V gene data show CDR1 as SNHLY and CDR2 as FYNNEI. The length of the CDR3 is 14 residues. In DNA, the CDR3 is TGTGCCAGCTTGGACTCCCCCTCCTACAATGAGCAGTTCTTC. Amino acids: CASLDSPSYNEQFF.

The V and J genes are TRBV29-1 and TRBJ2-6; D remains unclear. V dropped 3 bases and J dropped 2 bases, with 2 bases sitting between them. Germline V gives CDR1 SQVTM, CDR2 ANQGSEA. The CDR3 covers 12 residues. The CDR3 spells CSVETGANVLTF. The DNA for the CDR3 is TGCAGCGTTGAGACTGGGGCCAACGTCCTGACTTTC. Full variable domain (rest looked up from reference TRBV29-1 and TRBJ2-6): SAVISQKPSRDICQRGTSLTIQCQVDSQVTMMFWYRQQPGQSLTLIATANQGSEATYESGFVIDKFPISRPNLTFSTLTVSNMSPEDSSIYLCSVETGANVLTFGAGSRLTVL.

The chain employs TRBV4-3 and TRBJ1-3; D is undetermined. This CDR3 comprises 12 residues. Germline V lookup: CDR1 LGHNA, CDR2 YSLEER. V gave up 6 bases and J gave up 0 bases, with 3 bases separating them. The CDR3, as DNA: TGCGCCAGCAGTCTCTCTGGAAACACCATATATTTT. Its translation: CASSLSGNTIYF.